The clone carrying this TCR beta chain was seen at least ten times. This entry comes from a study of regulatory T cells in long-lasting Graves disease. Arm-PCR with iRepertoire HTBI primers amplified the CDR3 regions for these TCR beta libraries. TCRdb ran MiXCR on the multiplex PCR reads and lists one entry per CDR3 protein. The profile shows fewer than 450,000 distinct CDR3 sequences, about 20% of them singletons. Trimming stripped 6 bases from V and 6 bases from J, with 14 bases between. The CDR3 has 14 residues. Germline-derived CDR1 and CDR2 are MNHEY and SMNVEV (reference sequence). Indicated time point: persistent/refractory GD, antithyroid drugs over 5 years with positive TRAb. Isolated PBMC RNA provided the starting material for the TCR library.

Sequences were derived from peripheral blood mononuclear cells (PBMCs), sampled when the disease was refractory, from a patient treated with antithyroid drugs. This sequence originates from a female donor with Graves disease. This sequence joins TRBV27 and TRBJ2-2; D is possibly TRBD2 (6 bases). The CDR3 here is CASRRATGAGELFF. The DNA for the CDR3 is TGTGCCAGCAGAAGGGCGACGGGAGCCGGGGAGCTGTTTTTT.